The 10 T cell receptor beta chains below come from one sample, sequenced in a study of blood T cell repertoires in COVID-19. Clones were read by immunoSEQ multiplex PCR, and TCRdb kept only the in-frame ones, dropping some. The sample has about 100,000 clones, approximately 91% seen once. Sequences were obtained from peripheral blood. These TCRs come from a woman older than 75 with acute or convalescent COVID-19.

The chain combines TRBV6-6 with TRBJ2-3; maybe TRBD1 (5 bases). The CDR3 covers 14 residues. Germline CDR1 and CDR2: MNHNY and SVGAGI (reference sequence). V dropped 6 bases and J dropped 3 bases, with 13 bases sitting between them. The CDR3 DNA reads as TGTGCCAGCAGCCAACGACGACAGACAGATACGCAGTATTTT. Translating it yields CASSQRRQTDTQYF.

CDR3 region: CASNGPFEGGNQPQHF. CDR3 DNA: TGTGCCAGTAACGGACCTTTTGAGGGAGGCAATCAGCCCCAGCATTTT. This sequence joins TRBV19 and TRBJ1-5; D is undetermined. Germline V lookup: CDR1 LNHDA, CDR2 SQIVND (reference sequence). The CDR3 sequence is 16 residues long. Trimming took off 7 bases at V and 2 bases at J, with 18 bases between the two ends.

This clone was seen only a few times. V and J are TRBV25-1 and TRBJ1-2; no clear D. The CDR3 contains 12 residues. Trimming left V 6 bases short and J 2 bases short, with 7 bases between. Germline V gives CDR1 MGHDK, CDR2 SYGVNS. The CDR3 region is CASRTPNYGYTF. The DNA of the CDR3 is TGTGCCAGCAGGACACCGAACTATGGCTACACCTTC.

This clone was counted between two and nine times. In nucleotides, the CDR3 is TGTGCCAGCAGCCCTCTAGCGTCCGCCGCTAATACGCAGTATTTT. Translated, it gives CASSPLASAANTQYF. The chain is built from TRBV11-2 and TRBJ2-3; TRBD2 might be the D (6 bases). This CDR3 comprises 15 residues. Germline CDR1 reads SGHAT; CDR2 reads FQNNGV. V was cut by 5 bases and J by 7 bases, with 19 bases left in between.

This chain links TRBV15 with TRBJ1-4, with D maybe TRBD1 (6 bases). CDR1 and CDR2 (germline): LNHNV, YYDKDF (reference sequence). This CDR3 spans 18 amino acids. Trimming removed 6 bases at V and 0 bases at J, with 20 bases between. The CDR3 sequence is CATRHRGGRGATNEKLFF. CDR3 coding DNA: TGTGCCACCAGACACAGAGGGGGGAGGGGAGCAACTAATGAAAAACTGTTTTTT.

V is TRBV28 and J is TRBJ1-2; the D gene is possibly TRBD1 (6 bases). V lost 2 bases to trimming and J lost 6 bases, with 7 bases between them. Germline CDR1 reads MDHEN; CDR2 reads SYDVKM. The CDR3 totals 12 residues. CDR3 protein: CASSLQGNGYTF. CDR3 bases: TGTGCCAGCAGTTTACAGGGGAATGGCTACACCTTC.

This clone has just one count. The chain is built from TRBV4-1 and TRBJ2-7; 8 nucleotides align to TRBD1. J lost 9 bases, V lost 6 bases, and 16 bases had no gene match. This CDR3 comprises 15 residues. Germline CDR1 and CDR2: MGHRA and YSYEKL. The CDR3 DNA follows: TGCGCCAGCAGTCGCTCGGACAGGGTGGAGTTTGGGCAGTACTTC. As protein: CASSRSDRVEFGQYF.

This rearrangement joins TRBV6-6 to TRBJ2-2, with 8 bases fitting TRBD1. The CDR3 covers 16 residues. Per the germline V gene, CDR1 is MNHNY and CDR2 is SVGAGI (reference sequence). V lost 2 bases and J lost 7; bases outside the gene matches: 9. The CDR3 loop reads CASSYQMDRVGGELFF. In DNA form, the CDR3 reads TGTGCCAGCAGTTACCAAATGGACAGGGTAGGCGGGGAGCTGTTTTTT.

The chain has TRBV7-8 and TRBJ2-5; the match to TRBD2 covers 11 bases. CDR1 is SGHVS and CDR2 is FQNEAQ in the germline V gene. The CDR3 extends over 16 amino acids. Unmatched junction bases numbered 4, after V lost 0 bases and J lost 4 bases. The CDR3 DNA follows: TGTGCCAGCAGCTTAGCATTTAGCGGGAGGGGAGAGACCCAGTACTTC. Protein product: CASSLAFSGRGETQYF.

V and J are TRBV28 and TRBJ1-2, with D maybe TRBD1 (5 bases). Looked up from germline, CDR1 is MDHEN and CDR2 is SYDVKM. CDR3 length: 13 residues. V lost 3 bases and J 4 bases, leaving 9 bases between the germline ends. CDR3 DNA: TGTGCCAGCAGTTTCAGGGCAGGCTATGGCTACACCTTC. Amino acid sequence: CASSFRAGYGYTF.